Below, 3 T cell receptor beta chains from the same sample are listed, as sequenced in a study of OX40 agonist ivuxolimab in advanced cancers. This table comes from immunoSEQ multiplex PCR, and its TCRdb copy is limited to in-frame clones, with some not included. The sample comprises about 61,000 clones, approximately 82% of which are singletons, and approximately 0.49% rests with the top ten. Specimen: CD4+ or CD8+ T cells sorted from blood, collected in a trial of the OX40 agonist ivuxolimab. The receptors here all came from an adult with an advanced solid tumor such as melanoma, head and neck, liver or kidney cancer.

V and J are TRBV15 and TRBJ2-5; 10 bases align to TRBD2. The CDR3 contains 16 residues. The junction had 5 bases not matched to a gene; V was cut back by 2 bases and J by 2 bases. Germline lookup yields CDR1 LNHNV and CDR2 YYDKDF (reference sequence). CDR3 region: CATSRLAGAGQETQYF. As DNA, the CDR3 is TGTGCCACCAGCAGACTAGCGGGAGCAGGACAAGAGACCCAGTACTTC.

The rearrangement links TRBV18 to TRBJ2-1, with 12 nucleotides matching TRBD1. Germline loops: CDR1 KGHSH, CDR2 LQKENI. Losses at the gene ends were 2 bases for V and 3 bases for J; bases not matched to a gene: 8. CDR3 length: 18 amino acids. The DNA for the CDR3 is TGTGCCAGCTCACCAAGCCGGGGACAGGGGGCCGTCTACAATGAGCAGTTCTTC. This encodes CASSPSRGQGAVYNEQFF. Using reference TRBV18 and TRBJ2-1 for the parts outside the CDR3, the full variable domain is NAGVMQNPRHLVRRRGQEARLRCSPMKGHSHVYWYRQLPEEGLKFMVYLQKENIIDESGMPKERFSAEFPKEGPSILRIQQVVRGDSAAYFCASSPSRGQGAVYNEQFFGPGTRLTVL.

This rearrangement joins TRBV18 to TRBJ1-1; no clear D. The V end lost 3 bases, the J end lost 0 bases, and 5 bases lay between the germline ends. The CDR3 has 13 amino acids. Germline V gives CDR1 KGHSH, CDR2 LQKENI. The CDR3 protein is CASSPTVNTEAFF. The CDR3 DNA sequence: TGTGCCAGCTCACCGACGGTGAACACTGAAGCTTTCTTT. Full variable domain (remainder filled in from reference TRBV18 and TRBJ1-1): NAGVMQNPRHLVRRRGQEARLRCSPMKGHSHVYWYRQLPEEGLKFMVYLQKENIIDESGMPKERFSAEFPKEGPSILRIQQVVRGDSAAYFCASSPTVNTEAFFGQGTRLTVV.